The clone carrying this T cell receptor (beta chain) showed up just a few times. Trimming stripped 6 bases from V and 0 bases from J, with 15 bases between. Germline V gene lookup returns CDR1 MDHEN and CDR2 SYDVKM. This CDR3 has 15 amino acids. Assay: immunoSEQ multiplex PCR; the TCRdb copy retains only in-frame clones and omits some. Of under 20,000 clones listed, approximately 89% are singletons. The data belong to a study of blood T cell repertoires in COVID-19. The chain recombines TRBV28 with TRBJ2-7; D possibly corresponds to TRBD2 (6 bases). The sample was peripheral blood. This receptor was obtained from a human donor in a cohort sampled during active COVID-19. DNA of the CDR3: TGTGCCAGCAGCAAGCGGGCCCAGAGCTCCTACGAGCAGTACTTC. It specifies CASSKRAQSSYEQYF.